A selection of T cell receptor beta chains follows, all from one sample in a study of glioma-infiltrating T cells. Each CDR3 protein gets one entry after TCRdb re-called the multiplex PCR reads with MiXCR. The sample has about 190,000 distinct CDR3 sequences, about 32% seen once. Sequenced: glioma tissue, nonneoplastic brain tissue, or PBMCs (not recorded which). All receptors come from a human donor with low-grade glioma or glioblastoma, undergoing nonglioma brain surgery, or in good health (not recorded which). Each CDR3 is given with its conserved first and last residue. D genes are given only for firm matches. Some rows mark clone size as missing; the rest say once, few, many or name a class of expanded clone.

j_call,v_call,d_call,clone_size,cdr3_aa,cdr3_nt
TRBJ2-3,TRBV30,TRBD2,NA,CAWGTSGSDTQYF,TGTGCCTGGGGGACTAGCGGGAGTGATACGCAGTATTTT
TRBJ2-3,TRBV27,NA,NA,CASSLRGNTQYF,TGTGCCAGCAGTTTGAGAGGGAATACGCAGTATTTT
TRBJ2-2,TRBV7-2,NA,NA,CASSLMGPDTGELFF,TGTGCCAGCAGCTTAATGGGTCCGGACACCGGGGAGCTGTTTTTT
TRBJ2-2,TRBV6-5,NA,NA,CASSYSRGSGDLFF,TGTGCCAGCAGTTACTCGAGAGGATCCGGTGATCTGTTTTTT
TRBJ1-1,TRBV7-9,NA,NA,CASSLGDPRGVYAFF,TGTGCCAGCAGCTTAGGGGACCCGAGAGGAGTGTATGCTTTCTTT
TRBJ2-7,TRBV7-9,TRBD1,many,CASSLEPGQGRYEQYF,TGTGCCAGCAGCTTAGAACCGGGACAGGGAAGGTACGAGCAGTACTTC
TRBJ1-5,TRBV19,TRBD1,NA,CASRDRRRNQPQHF,TGTGCCAGTAGGGACAGGCGAAGGAATCAGCCCCAGCATTTT
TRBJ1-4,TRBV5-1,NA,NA,CASSLAGGLEEKLFF,TGCGCCAGCAGCTTGGCCGGGGGCTTGGAAGAAAAACTGTTTTTT
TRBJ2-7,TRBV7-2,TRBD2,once,CASSPSPTSGGGNEQYF,TGTGCCAGCAGCCCCTCACCGACTAGCGGAGGGGGAAATGAGCAGTACTTC
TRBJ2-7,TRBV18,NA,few,CASSPKDSYEQYF,TGTGCCAGCTCACCAAAGGACAGCTACGAGCAGTACTTC
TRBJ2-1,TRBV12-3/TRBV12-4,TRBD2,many,CASSVSGPNNEQFF,TGTGCCAGCAGTGTTAGCGGGCCGAACAATGAGCAGTTCTTC
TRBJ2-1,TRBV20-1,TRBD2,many,CSASGTTNEQFF,TGCAGTGCAAGCGGGACCACCAATGAGCAGTTCTTC
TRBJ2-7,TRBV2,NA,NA,CASSDPVLYEQYF,TGTGCCAGCAGTGATCCGGTTTTGTACGAGCAGTACTTC
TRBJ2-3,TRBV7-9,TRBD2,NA,CASSFFSGGVGDTQYF,TGTGCCAGCAGCTTTTTCAGCGGGGGGGTAGGAGATACGCAGTATTTT
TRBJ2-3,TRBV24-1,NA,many,CATSRGGTDTQYF,TGTGCCACCAGCAGGGGCGGAACAGATACGCAGTATTTT
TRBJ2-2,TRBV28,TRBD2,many,CASSTPASGSNTGELFF,TGTGCCAGCAGTACGCCCGCTAGCGGCTCGAACACCGGGGAGCTGTTTTTT
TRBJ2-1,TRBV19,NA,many,CASSIVGTTYNEQFF,TGTGCCAGTAGTATCGTCGGGACCACGTACAATGAGCAGTTCTTC
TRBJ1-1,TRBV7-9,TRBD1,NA,CASSHRQGANTEAFF,TGTGCCAGCAGCCACAGACAGGGGGCGAACACTGAAGCTTTCTTT
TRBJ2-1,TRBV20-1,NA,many,CSASPGTSSYNEQFF,TGCAGTGCTTCCCCCGGGACTTCCTCCTACAATGAGCAGTTCTTC
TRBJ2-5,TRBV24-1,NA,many,CATGSPGVTGAETQYF,TGTGCCACCGGAAGCCCGGGAGTCACAGGCGCGGAGACCCAGTACTTC